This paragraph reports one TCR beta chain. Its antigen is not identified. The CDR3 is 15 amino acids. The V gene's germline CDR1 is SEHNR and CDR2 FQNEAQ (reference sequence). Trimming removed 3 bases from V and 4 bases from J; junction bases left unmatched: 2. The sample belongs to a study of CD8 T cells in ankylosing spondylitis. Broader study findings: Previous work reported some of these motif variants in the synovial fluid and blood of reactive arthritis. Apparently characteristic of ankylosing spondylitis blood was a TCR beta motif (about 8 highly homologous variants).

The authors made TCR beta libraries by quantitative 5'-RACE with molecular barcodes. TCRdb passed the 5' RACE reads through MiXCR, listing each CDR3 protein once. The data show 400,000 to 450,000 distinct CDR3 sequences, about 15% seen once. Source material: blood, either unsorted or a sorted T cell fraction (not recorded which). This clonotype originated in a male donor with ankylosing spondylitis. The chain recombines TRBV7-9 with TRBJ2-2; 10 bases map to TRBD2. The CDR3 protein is CASSLGTSATGELFF. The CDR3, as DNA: TGTGCCAGCAGCTTGGGGACTAGCGCCACCGGGGAGCTGTTTTTT.